The following is a TCR beta chain sequence with its context. This entry belongs to a study of blood T cell repertoires in COVID-19. The method was immunoSEQ multiplex PCR; TCRdb's version includes in-frame clones alone and lacks a portion of them. The profile shows some 240,000 clones, 75% to 85% of them singletons. CDR1 is ENHRY, CDR2 SYGVKD, per germline. Trimming stripped 4 bases from V and 8 bases from J, with 12 bases between. This CDR3 spans 13 amino acids. The rearrangement joins TRBV10-3 to TRBJ2-1, with D hard to call. The sequence was collected from a woman aged 40 to 55 who had recovered from COVID-19. The sequenced sample consisted of peripheral blood. This chain's CDR3 is CAISVGSFYEQFF. CDR3 nucleotides: TGTGCCATCAGTGTAGGTAGCTTTTATGAGCAGTTCTTC.